This T cell receptor (beta chain) was sequenced for a study of Ad26.COV2.S vaccination and SARS-CoV-2 variants. Notes on the study in general: Higher spike-specific TCR breadth was found in vaccine recipients than in placebo recipients.

V lost 0 bases and J 7 bases, leaving 21 bases between the germline ends. This CDR3 contains 17 residues. Germline lookup yields CDR1 LGHNA and CDR2 YSLEER. This sample's treatment: around 19 received Ad26.COV2.S at low or high dose, single or two shots; about 5 received placebo; per-sample allocation not given. Repertoires come from day 63 after the first vaccine or placebo injection. Measured with immunoSEQ multiplex PCR; TCRdb has only the in-frame clones, and not every one. Among hundreds of thousands of clones listed, roughly 84% were seen once. In the case of this clone: Its cognate antigen is unknown.

The chain couples TRBV4-3 to TRBJ1-2, with D tentatively TRBD1 (6 bases). The sequences come from peripheral blood, collected in a trial of Ad26.COV2.S vaccine versus placebo. The sequence was obtained from a person aged 18 to 65 who received the Ad26.COV2.S COVID-19 vaccine or a placebo. Here the CDR3 reads CASSQDGSGGARRGYTF. CDR3 nucleotides: TGCGCCAGCAGCCAAGATGGATCGGGGGGCGCGAGACGTGGCTACACCTTC.